A single sample gave rise to the 3 T cell receptor beta chains below, sequenced in a study of identical twins. A single record per CDR3 protein comes from TCRdb applying MiXCR to the 5' RACE reads. The table lists roughly 710,000 distinct CDR3 sequences, over 5% of them singletons, with 1.5% to 2% in the top ten. Sequenced material: naive T cells sorted from blood. All receptors come from a man between 18 and 29 years old in good health.

The chain has TRBV20-1 and TRBJ2-1; 9 positions agree with TRBD2. The CDR3 length is 16 residues. CDR1 is DFQATT and CDR2 is SNEGSKA in the germline V gene (reference sequence). J lost 8 bases, V lost 3 bases, and 14 bases had no gene match. This chain's CDR3 is CSASPLAGPRWDEQFF. CDR3 nucleotides: TGCAGTGCTAGTCCCCTAGCGGGACCTAGATGGGATGAGCAGTTCTTC.

The CDR3 protein is CASMSPPRDAQYF. The CDR3 nucleotides read TGTGCCAGCATGAGCCCCCCCCGGGATGCGCAGTATTTT. This chain uses TRBV6-1 with TRBJ2-3; tentatively, D is TRBD2 (5 bases). The V gene's germline CDR1 is MNHNS and CDR2 SASEGT. There are 13 residues in the CDR3. V lost 7 bases to trimming and J lost 10 bases, with 18 bases between them.

This clonotype has ten or more counts. The chain joins TRBV21-1 to TRBJ2-1. TRBV21-1 is flagged as a pseudogene. The CDR3 has 13 amino acids. This chain's CDR3 is CATLDIKYNEQFF. For the CDR3, the DNA is TGTGCCACCCTAGATATCAAGTACAATGAGCAGTTCTTC.